Listed below are T cell receptor beta chains from one sample, sequenced in a study of human T cells and chemical hapten exposure. TCRdb recomputed calls from the RACE reads with MiXCR, one row per CDR3 protein. The data contain around 82,000 distinct CDR3 sequences, about 6.6% of them singletons. The sample was whole blood, taken in connection with sensitization to the hapten diphenylcyclopropenone (DPC). The receptors derive from a woman in her twenties or thirties with alopecia areata. Some clones in this sample may be carry-over from other donors' samples. The CDR3 runs from the conserved cysteine through the conserved F or W. The order of the fields is J gene, clone size, D gene, V gene, CDR3 protein, CDR3 DNA. D genes are given only for firm matches. Where a row states a size, it is once, few, many or the class of an expanded clone; other rows omit it.

J: TRBJ2-1
size: many
D: NA
V: TRBV7-9
CDR3: CASSQDSLSNEQFF
DNA: TGTGCCAGCAGCCAGGACAGTTTAAGCAATGAGCAGTTCTTC

J: TRBJ1-5
size: few
D: TRBD1
V: TRBV7-6
CDR3: CASSFRQGEQPQHF
DNA: TGTGCCAGCAGCTTCAGACAGGGCGAGCAGCCCCAGCATTTT

J: TRBJ2-1
size: few
D: NA
V: TRBV7-4
CDR3: CASSSSRPIEQFF
DNA: TGTGCCAGCAGCTCCTCCCGGCCGATCGAGCAGTTCTTC

J: TRBJ1-6
size: NA
D: NA
V: TRBV30
CDR3: CAWGWAGQPLHF
DNA: TGTGCCTGGGGCTGGGCAGGGCAACCCCTCCACTTT

J: TRBJ1-2
size: NA
D: NA
V: TRBV2
CDR3: CASGLGIGYTF
DNA: TGTGCCAGTGGACTGGGGATCGGCTACACCTTC

J: TRBJ1-2
size: NA
D: TRBD1
V: TRBV3-1
CDR3: CASSTHTGGGGYTF
DNA: TGTGCCAGCAGCACCCACACAGGGGGCGGTGGCTACACCTTC

J: TRBJ2-7
size: few
D: TRBD2
V: TRBV5-5
CDR3: CASSLAGGRYEQYF
DNA: TGTGCCAGCAGTTTAGCGGGGGGCCGCTACGAGCAGTACTTC

J: TRBJ2-3
size: many
D: NA
V: TRBV11-2
CDR3: CASSQLGFDTDTQYF
DNA: TGTGCCAGCAGTCAACTTGGTTTTGACACAGATACGCAGTATTTT

J: TRBJ1-2
size: many
D: NA
V: TRBV29-1
CDR3: CSVAGGGGYTF
DNA: TGCAGCGTTGCTGGGGGAGGTGGCTACACCTTC

J: TRBJ2-3
size: NA
D: NA
V: TRBV12-5
CDR3: CASATLSDTQYF
DNA: TGTGCTAGTGCCACGCTGTCAGATACGCAGTATTTT

J: TRBJ1-2
size: NA
D: NA
V: TRBV11-2
CDR3: CASSLEGAANYGYTF
DNA: TGTGCCAGCAGCTTAGAGGGCGCCGCTAACTATGGCTACACCTTC

J: TRBJ1-5
size: few
D: NA
V: TRBV12-3/TRBV12-4
CDR3: CASSAEQGPGGNQPQHF
DNA: TGTGCCAGCAGCGCCGAACAGGGACCCGGGGGCAATCAGCCCCAGCATTTT

J: TRBJ2-2
size: few
D: TRBD1
V: TRBV7-8
CDR3: CASSAGMAGGTGELFF
DNA: TGTGCCAGCAGCGCAGGGATGGCAGGGGGCACCGGGGAGCTGTTTTTT

J: TRBJ1-1
size: many
D: NA
V: TRBV5-1
CDR3: CASSLAYRNTEAFF
DNA: TGCGCCAGCAGCTTGGCTTACCGGAACACTGAAGCTTTCTTT

J: TRBJ2-5
size: many
D: NA
V: TRBV29-1
CDR3: CSVERETQYF
DNA: TGCAGCGTTGAGCGGGAGACCCAGTACTTC

J: TRBJ2-3
size: few
D: TRBD2
V: TRBV30
CDR3: CAWSLSGGAPYF
DNA: TGTGCCTGGAGCCTTAGCGGGGGGGCCCCGTATTTT

J: TRBJ2-1
size: many
D: TRBD1
V: TRBV7-9
CDR3: CASSPATGSLVNEQFF
DNA: TGTGCCAGCAGCCCGGCGACAGGGTCGTTAGTCAATGAGCAGTTCTTC

J: TRBJ1-1
size: many
D: NA
V: TRBV20-1
CDR3: CSASWGGREAFF
DNA: TGCAGTGCTAGCTGGGGGGGGCGAGAAGCTTTCTTT

J: TRBJ2-7
size: NA
D: TRBD1
V: TRBV12-3/TRBV12-4
CDR3: CASRSGTGWYEQYF
DNA: TGTGCCAGCAGATCCGGGACAGGCTGGTACGAGCAGTACTTC

J: TRBJ2-7
size: many
D: NA
V: TRBV6-1
CDR3: CASSPVRQYEQYF
DNA: TGTGCCAGCAGCCCGGTGAGGCAGTACGAGCAGTACTTC

J: TRBJ2-3
size: many
D: NA
V: TRBV12-3/TRBV12-4
CDR3: CASSRQTASDTQYF
DNA: TGTGCCAGCTCAAGACAGACCGCGTCGGATACGCAGTATTTT

J: TRBJ2-5
size: many
D: TRBD1
V: TRBV20-1
CDR3: CSASPGTGGQETQYF
DNA: TGCAGTGCTAGCCCCGGGACAGGGGGACAAGAGACCCAGTACTTC

J: TRBJ1-3
size: NA
D: NA
V: TRBV18
CDR3: CASSPLTRLVAGGNTIYF
DNA: TGTGCCAGCTCACCACTGACACGGCTTGTGGCTGGTGGAAACACCATATATTTT

J: TRBJ1-1
size: many
D: TRBD1
V: TRBV2
CDR3: CASSEFGQGASEAFF
DNA: TGTGCCAGCAGTGAGTTCGGACAGGGGGCCTCTGAAGCTTTCTTT

J: TRBJ2-7
size: few
D: NA
V: TRBV12-3/TRBV12-4
CDR3: CASSFQGLTYEQYF
DNA: TGTGCCAGCAGTTTCCAGGGATTGACCTACGAGCAGTACTTC

J: TRBJ1-6
size: few
D: TRBD1
V: TRBV7-2
CDR3: CASSLQGGNSPLHF
DNA: TGTGCCAGCAGCCTCCAGGGGGGTAATTCACCCCTCCACTTT

J: TRBJ2-1
size: many
D: NA
V: TRBV21-1
CDR3: CASSKEHLTRNEQFF
DNA: TGTGCCAGCAGCAAAGAACATCTGACCAGGAATGAGCAGTTCTTC

J: TRBJ1-1
size: NA
D: NA
V: TRBV11-1
CDR3: CASSPRRLDPNTEAFF
DNA: TGTGCCAGCAGCCCCCGACGGTTGGACCCGAACACTGAAGCTTTCTTT

J: TRBJ2-5
size: many
D: NA
V: TRBV27
CDR3: CASSHPQDPPLQETQYF
DNA: TGTGCCAGCTCTCATCCCCAGGATCCACCCCTCCAAGAGACCCAGTACTTC

J: TRBJ1-5
size: few
D: NA
V: TRBV2
CDR3: CASSESGDQPQHF
DNA: TGTGCCAGCAGTGAGTCGGGAGATCAGCCCCAGCATTTT

J: TRBJ2-3
size: many
D: NA
V: TRBV29-1
CDR3: CSGRISTDTQYF
DNA: TGCAGCGGTAGAATTAGCACAGATACGCAGTATTTT

J: TRBJ1-2
size: few
D: NA
V: TRBV18
CDR3: CASSLVQTYGYTF
DNA: TGTGCCAGCTCCCTCGTTCAGACCTATGGCTACACCTTC

J: TRBJ1-2
size: few
D: NA
V: TRBV6-5
CDR3: CASSPQGSGGYTF
DNA: TGTGCCAGCAGCCCACAGGGTTCGGGTGGCTACACCTTC

J: TRBJ1-1
size: many
D: NA
V: TRBV20-1
CDR3: CSARVAVTQNTEAFF
DNA: TGCAGTGCTAGAGTTGCAGTCACCCAGAACACTGAAGCTTTCTTT

J: TRBJ2-3
size: few
D: NA
V: TRBV5-1
CDR3: CASRPLANTDTQYF
DNA: TGCGCCAGCAGACCTTTGGCTAACACAGATACGCAGTATTTT

J: TRBJ2-3
size: NA
D: NA
V: TRBV10-3
CDR3: CATVSESGTDTQYF
DNA: TGTGCCACCGTTAGTGAGTCCGGCACAGATACGCAGTATTTT

J: TRBJ2-1
size: many
D: NA
V: TRBV7-2
CDR3: CASSLAGVGGNEQFF
DNA: TGTGCCAGCAGCTTAGCGGGGGTGGGCGGCAATGAGCAGTTCTTC

J: TRBJ1-1
size: NA
D: TRBD1
V: TRBV6-5
CDR3: CASKDRGMGSEAFF
DNA: TGTGCCAGCAAGGACAGGGGGATGGGTTCTGAAGCTTTCTTT

J: TRBJ1-1
size: NA
D: NA
V: TRBV7-8
CDR3: CASSSEENTEAFF
DNA: TGTGCCAGCAGCTCCGAGGAGAACACTGAAGCTTTCTTT

J: TRBJ1-4
size: NA
D: NA
V: TRBV7-6
CDR3: CASSLGTANEKLFF
DNA: TGTGCCAGCAGCTTAGGGACAGCGAATGAAAAACTGTTTTTT

J: TRBJ2-3
size: many
D: TRBD1
V: TRBV3-1
CDR3: CASSHPTGWTDTQYF
DNA: TGTGCCAGCAGCCACCCGACAGGGTGGACAGATACGCAGTATTTT

J: TRBJ1-5
size: many
D: TRBD1
V: TRBV13
CDR3: CASSQRNPYRGLDQPQHF
DNA: TGTGCCAGCAGCCAGAGGAACCCATACAGGGGGCTCGATCAGCCCCAGCATTTT

J: TRBJ1-4
size: few
D: NA
V: TRBV7-9
CDR3: CASRRGNSANEKLFF
DNA: TGTGCCAGCAGACGAGGGAACAGCGCTAATGAAAAACTGTTTTTT

J: TRBJ2-6
size: many
D: NA
V: TRBV5-1
CDR3: CASSWHHRAGANVLTF
DNA: TGCGCCAGCAGCTGGCACCACAGGGCTGGGGCCAACGTCCTGACTTTC

J: TRBJ1-6
size: many
D: TRBD1
V: TRBV5-1
CDR3: CASSLGTGVNSPLHF
DNA: TGCGCCAGCAGCTTGGGGACAGGAGTAAATTCACCCCTCCACTTT

J: TRBJ2-7
size: many
D: NA
V: TRBV7-8
CDR3: CASSLEGRQYEQYF
DNA: TGTGCCAGCAGCTTAGAAGGCAGGCAGTACGAGCAGTACTTC

J: TRBJ2-5
size: NA
D: NA
V: TRBV5-1
CDR3: CASSLGQSQETQYF
DNA: TGCGCCAGCAGCTTGGGACAGTCCCAAGAGACCCAGTACTTC

J: TRBJ2-3
size: many
D: NA
V: TRBV4-1
CDR3: CASSPITITDTQYF
DNA: TGCGCCAGCAGCCCTATCACAATCACAGATACGCAGTATTTT

J: TRBJ2-5
size: few
D: NA
V: TRBV19
CDR3: CASSISAGKQETQYF
DNA: TGTGCCAGTAGTATTTCGGCAGGGAAGCAAGAGACCCAGTACTTC

J: TRBJ2-7
size: many
D: TRBD1
V: TRBV29-1
CDR3: CSVVGTGASYEQYF
DNA: TGCAGCGTTGTAGGGACAGGGGCCAGCTACGAGCAGTACTTC

J: TRBJ1-2
size: many
D: NA
V: TRBV30
CDR3: CAWSGISSSQGYTF
DNA: TGTGCCTGGAGTGGTATCTCTTCTAGTCAGGGCTACACCTTC

J: TRBJ1-2
size: few
D: TRBD1
V: TRBV5-4
CDR3: CASSSLDRKTNYGYTF
DNA: TGTGCCAGCAGCTCTTTGGACAGGAAAACTAACTATGGCTACACCTTC

J: TRBJ2-3
size: many
D: NA
V: TRBV27
CDR3: CASSPTTSTDTQYF
DNA: TGTGCCAGCAGCCCAACCACTAGCACAGATACGCAGTATTTT